The next 14 T cell receptor beta chains were all read from a single sample in a study of T-cell reconstitution after alpha-beta-depleted transplantation in children. Unique molecular identifiers were incorporated during preparation of the TCRbeta library. One entry per CDR3 protein results from TCRdb running MiXCR on the PCR reads. Here the sample spans 240,000 or so distinct CDR3 sequences, roughly 8.2% being singletons. The material was PBMCs, mostly from graft donor cells, obtained 180 days after TCRalphabeta/CD19-depleted stem cell transplant. Every receptor here comes from a male patient between 10 and 17 years old who had a stem cell transplant for acute lymphoblastic leukemia, so the T cells may come from the graft donor.

This clonotype was recorded many times. The chain carries TRBV20-1 and TRBJ2-3; 8 bases are shared with TRBD1. The CDR3 has 16 amino acids. Germline CDR1 reads DFQATT; CDR2 reads SNEGSKA (reference sequence). V shed 3 bases and J 1 base; nucleotides not matched to a gene: 9. The CDR3 region has the DNA TGCAGTGCTAGTGAGGACAGGGAGGAAGGCACAGATACGCAGTATTTT. Residues: CSASEDREEGTDTQYF.

On this clonotype: A much larger clone lies one base from this, so it may be a read error. The V call is TRBV7-9, the J call TRBJ2-1; D possibly matches TRBD1 or TRBD2 (5 bases each). The CDR3 runs to 16 residues. Germline values: CDR1 SEHNR, CDR2 FQNEAQ (reference sequence). The CDR3 nucleotides are TGTGCCAGCAGCACGCGTGGGACGTGGGGGTACAATAAGCAGTTCTTC. Amino acid sequence: CASSTRGTWGYNKQFF. Filled out from reference TRBV7-9 and TRBJ2-1, the complete variable domain reads DTGVSQNPRHKITKRGQNVTFRCDPISEHNRLYWYRQTLGQGPEFLTYFQNEAQLEKSRLLSDRFSAERPKGSFSTLEIQRTEQGDSAMYLCASSTRGTWGYNKQFFGPGTRLTVL.

At least ten counts were recorded for this clonotype. V gene TRBV20-1 combines with J gene TRBJ2-1, with D tentatively TRBD2 (5 bases). Germline CDR1 DFQATT, CDR2 SNEGSKA (reference sequence). The length of the CDR3 is 12 residues. Trimming removed 3 bases from V and 6 bases from J, with 9 bases in between. The CDR3 loop reads CSASPLANEQFF. CDR3 DNA: TGCAGTGCTAGTCCTCTAGCCAATGAGCAGTTCTTC.

Only a few counts were recorded for this clonotype. This rearrangement joins TRBV23-1 to TRBJ1-4, with 9 positions matching TRBD1. TRBV23-1 is filed as an ORF, its function uncertain. The CDR3 runs to 17 residues. V was clipped by 7 bases and J by 0 bases; unmatched bases: 9. CDR3 DNA: TGCGCCAGCAACGAAGGACAGGGGTTTTCAACTAATGAAAAACTGTTTTTT. It is translated as CASNEGQGFSTNEKLFF.

In its sample, this clonotype was seen many times. This chain uses TRBV5-1 with TRBJ2-5, with D tentatively TRBD1 (5 bases). Germline CDR1 reads SGHRS; CDR2 reads YFSETQ. The length of the CDR3 is 14 residues. Deletions cut 7 bases from V and 1 base from J, with 14 bases between. This CDR3 is CASRWQGPQETQYF. The DNA of the CDR3 is TGCGCCAGCCGTTGGCAGGGTCCCCAAGAGACCCAGTACTTC.

This clonotype was seen ten or more times. V and J are TRBV7-3 and TRBJ2-3; D perhaps matches TRBD2 (6 bases). This CDR3 is 12 amino acids long. The V gene lost 4 bases and the J gene lost 12 bases, with 14 bases spanning the gap. Per germline, CDR1 SGHTA and CDR2 FQGTGA. CDR3 sequence reads: CASSSPGETQYF. The CDR3 DNA sequence: TGTGCCAGCAGCTCCCCGGGGGAGACCCAGTATTTT.

The sample holds many counts of this clonotype. Here the CDR3 DNA reads TGTGCCAGCAGTGACCGGGCGGGAGTTAGGAGGAATGAGCAGTTCTTC. Its translation: CASSDRAGVRRNEQFF. The chain recombines TRBV25-1 with TRBJ2-1; TRBD2 matches at 7 bases. V lost 3 bases to trimming and J lost 7 bases; unmatched junction nucleotides: 12. This CDR3 contains 16 residues. Germline CDR1 is MGHDK and CDR2 is SYGVNS.

This clonotype came up many times. V gene TRBV28 combines with J gene TRBJ2-1; 8 bases are shared with TRBD2. Trimming removed 5 bases from V and 8 bases from J; junction bases left unmatched: 11. Germline assignment: CDR1 MDHEN and CDR2 SYDVKM. The CDR3 runs 15 residues. Here the CDR3 reads CASSGSGSGNHEQFF. The CDR3 region has the DNA TGTGCCAGCAGTGGCAGCGGGAGCGGAAACCATGAGCAGTTCTTC.

This clonotype was detected ten times or more. In nucleotides, the CDR3 is TGCGCCAGCAGCTTGGGACTAGCGGGAGCTCTCTACAATGAGCAGTTCTTC. Protein: CASSLGLAGALYNEQFF. The chain carries TRBV5-1 and TRBJ2-1; TRBD2 agrees at 12 bases. Germline V gene sequence: CDR1 SGHRS, CDR2 YFSETQ. Trimming at V came to 0 bases and at J to 3 bases, leaving 4 bases not matched to a gene. CDR3 size: 17 residues.

In this sample, this clonotype turned up many times. The genes are TRBV20-1 and TRBJ1-1; tentatively, D is TRBD1 (6 bases). Trimming pared 6 bases from V and 1 base from J, leaving 18 bases between. The CDR3 runs to 15 residues. Germline CDR1 is DFQATT and CDR2 is SNEGSKA (reference sequence). CDR3 coding DNA: TGCAGTGCGGGTGGGGGCGGCTTCGGGAACACTGAAGCTTTCTTT. Translating gives CSAGGGGFGNTEAFF.

This clonotype occurred many times. The J gene is TRBJ2-1, the V gene TRBV12-3 or TRBV12-4, with 10 bases matching TRBD2. The ends lost 4 bases at V and 6 bases at J; junction bases unmatched: 15. The CDR3 loop spans 18 amino acids. Here the CDR3 DNA reads TGTGCCAGCAGTTGCCGGGTTATAACTAGCGGGATTTGCAATGAGCAGTTCTTC. Amino acids: CASSCRVITSGICNEQFF.

In its sample, this clonotype was seen a few times. For the CDR3, the DNA is TGTGCCAGCAGCCCGGGGACCCACACTGAAGCTTTCTTT. It encodes CASSPGTHTEAFF. The chain combines TRBV5-6 with TRBJ1-1; TRBD1 might be the D (5 bases). With 4 bases removed from V and 3 bases from J, the gap between germline ends came to 10 bases. The CDR3 sequence is 13 residues long. Germline CDR1 SGHDT, CDR2 YYEEEE.

In this sample, this clonotype turned up many times. As DNA, the CDR3 is TGCAGTGCTAGAGACGCGAACACTGAAGCTTTCTTT. Its translation: CSARDANTEAFF. The chain employs TRBV20-1 and TRBJ1-1; no definite D call. This CDR3 contains 12 residues. Germline V lookup: CDR1 DFQATT, CDR2 SNEGSKA (reference sequence). V shed 0 bases and J shed 1 base, with 3 bases lying between them.

This clonotype was seen ten or more times. This chain uses TRBV20-1 with TRBJ2-5; D is uncertain. V dropped 6 bases and J dropped 4 bases, with 24 bases sitting between them. CDR1 is DFQATT and CDR2 is SNEGSKA in the germline V gene (reference sequence). The CDR3 has 16 amino acids. CDR3 sequence: CSARPLYGRGGETQYF. The CDR3 region has the DNA TGCAGTGCCCGGCCACTATATGGACGAGGTGGAGAGACCCAGTACTTC.